Listed here are 11 T cell receptor beta chains from one sample, sequenced in a study of graft-versus-host responses after intestinal transplantation. Generated by immunoSEQ multiplex PCR, the TCRdb table keeps only in-frame clones and is missing some. The table lists 84,000 or so clones, 85% to 95% of them singletons. No antigens are known for them. The specimen comprised unstimulated CD8+ T cells sorted from spleen or lymph node cells, sampled before transplant. The receptors come from a human donor who was the organ donor for an intestinal transplant.

The chain has TRBV6-4 and TRBJ2-3; the D is unclear. This CDR3 spans 13 amino acids. CDR1 is MRHNA and CDR2 is SNTAGT in the germline V gene. V lost 4 bases and J lost 2, with 7 bases in between. DNA for the CDR3: TGTGCCAGCAGTGGGTACTACACAGATACGCAGTATTTT. Amino acids: CASSGYYTDTQYF.

CDR3 region: CASSPLAGGLSYEQYF. The CDR3 region has the DNA TGTGCCAGCAGTCCCCTAGCGGGAGGTCTCAGTTACGAGCAGTACTTC. The chain links TRBV27 to TRBJ2-7, with 11 bases aligning to TRBD2. This CDR3 has 16 amino acids. Germline V gene data show CDR1 as MNHEY and CDR2 as SMNVEV (reference sequence). With 5 bases clipped from V and 4 bases from J, the junction kept 10 bases outside the gene matches.

The chain recombines TRBV13 with TRBJ2-5; a possible D gene is TRBD2 (7 bases). CDR1 is PRHDT and CDR2 is FYEKMQ in the germline V gene (reference sequence). The V and J ends lost 1 base and 5 bases respectively, with 14 bases between them. The CDR3 extends over 15 amino acids. CDR3 region: CASSLEWGGGETQYF. In DNA, the CDR3 is TGTGCCAGCAGCTTAGAGTGGGGGGGCGGCGAGACCCAGTACTTC.

V and J are TRBV4-2 and TRBJ2-7; maybe TRBD2 (5 bases). Trimming cost V 1 base and J 3 bases, with 13 bases left between them. This CDR3 comprises 15 residues. Germline V gives CDR1 LGHNA, CDR2 YNFKEQ. The CDR3 protein is CASSQGVGVDYEQYF. In nucleotides, the CDR3 is TGTGCCAGCAGCCAAGGAGTGGGAGTCGACTACGAGCAGTACTTC.

The V and J genes are TRBV6-5 and TRBJ1-1, with TRBD1 identical over 10 bases. The CDR3 runs 14 residues. CDR1 and CDR2 (germline): MNHEY, SVGAGI. V lost 3 bases and J lost 3; bases outside the gene matches: 1. Here the CDR3 DNA reads TGTGCCAGCAGTTATGGGACAGGGGACACTGAAGCTTTCTTT. Translated, it gives CASSYGTGDTEAFF.

The V call is TRBV9, the J call TRBJ2-1; the match to TRBD2 covers 7 bases. V gave up 4 bases and J gave up 1 base; unmatched junction bases: 20. CDR1 and CDR2 (germline): SGDLS, YYNGEE. CDR3 length: 20 residues. The CDR3 coding sequence is TGTGCCAGCAGCCGACGTAGCGGGCTCCCTGTTTTTGGGTCCTACAATGAGCAGTTCTTC. This encodes CASSRRSGLPVFGSYNEQFF.

The chain recombines TRBV6-5 with TRBJ1-1; possible D gene TRBD1, 6 bases. This CDR3 comprises 13 residues. V lost 6 bases, J lost 6 bases, and 14 bases lay in between. Germline V gives CDR1 MNHEY, CDR2 SVGAGI. The CDR3 nucleotides are TGTGCCAGCAGAGATACAGGGTTCGCTGAAGCTTTCTTT. Its protein product is CASRDTGFAEAFF.

This rearrangement joins TRBV5-6 to TRBJ1-2; D gene uncertain. In germline, CDR1 is SGHDT, CDR2 YYEEEE. This CDR3 region has 15 residues. The V end lost 4 bases, the J end lost 6 bases, and 19 bases lay between the germline ends. CDR3 bases: TGTGCCAGCAGCGGATGGAGGCCCCCTCGTCATGGCTACACCTTC. As protein: CASSGWRPPRHGYTF.

The chain combines TRBV29-1 with TRBJ1-1, with D perhaps matching TRBD1 (5 bases). Deletions cut 7 bases from V and 3 bases from J, with 9 bases between. This CDR3 is 11 amino acids long. Germline loops: CDR1 SQVTM, CDR2 ANQGSEA. For the CDR3, the DNA is TGCAGCGGGGGGGGTGACACTGAAGCTTTCTTT. The encoded protein is CSGGGDTEAFF.

The chain joins TRBV7-3 to TRBJ2-7; 8 bases are shared with TRBD1. V dropped 0 bases and J dropped 3; count of bases not matched to a gene: 1. This CDR3 is built from 14 residues. Germline-derived CDR1 and CDR2 are SGHTA and FQGTGA. The CDR3 sequence: CASSLTDRVYEQYF. For the CDR3, the DNA is TGTGCCAGCAGCTTAACGGACAGGGTCTACGAGCAGTACTTC.

This clone was seen a single time. CDR3 loop: CSVAIGTGGGEQYF. The DNA for the CDR3 is TGCAGCGTTGCGATCGGGACAGGTGGGGGCGAGCAGTACTTC. The chain combines TRBV29-1 with TRBJ2-7, with 8 nucleotides matching TRBD1. Germline trimming cut 4 bases from V and 6 bases from J; bases unmatched to any gene: 11. Looked up from germline, CDR1 is SQVTM and CDR2 is ANQGSEA. CDR3 size: 14 residues.